This T cell receptor (beta chain) appears in the sequencing data of a study of beta chain features in type 1 diabetes. Study results and limitations: All four CD4+ subsets of Type 1 diabetes patients contained TCRB CDR3s that were moderately but significantly shorter. Here, the possible influence of HLA type (on TCRB rearrangement) remained unresolved.

V was cut by 6 bases and J by 0 bases, with 12 bases left in between. The CDR3 loop spans 15 amino acids. Germline CDR1 reads LNHDA; CDR2 reads SQIVND (reference sequence). Note on this clone: The antigen is not known.

Investigators reverse transcribed all isolated RNA, so they sequenced expressed TCRB transcripts. Clones were sequenced by immunoSEQ multiplex PCR, and TCRdb holds only the in-frame ones, with some missing. The sample holds hundreds of thousands of clones, 9.6% seen once. Stem cell-like memory, regulatory, central memory and naive CD4+ cells were sorted via CD45RO/CCR7/CD25/CD127/CD95/CD27. This TCR was sampled from a young woman in good health. This sequence joins TRBV19 and TRBJ2-1; TRBD1 might be the D (6 bases). Specimen: naive CD4+ T cells from blood. CDR3: CASSLTGSSYNEQFF. The CDR3 region has the DNA TGTGCCAGTAGCCTCACAGGGAGCTCCTACAATGAGCAGTTCTTC. Filled out from reference TRBV19 and TRBJ2-1, the complete variable domain reads DGGITQSPKYLFRKEGQNVTLSCEQNLNHDAMYWYRQDPGQGLRLIYYSQIVNDFQKGDIAEGYSVSREKKESFPLTVTSAQKNPTAFYLCASSLTGSSYNEQFFGPGTRLTVL.